The 4 T cell receptor beta chains presented below share a single source sample, sequenced in a study of regulatory T cells in long-lasting Graves disease. For TCR beta, libraries came from iRepertoire HTBI primers and Arm-PCR of CDR3 regions. TCRdb fed the multiplex PCR reads into MiXCR, producing one record per CDR3 protein. The profile shows 400,000 or so distinct CDR3 sequences, around 20% of them singletons. Time point defined: persistent/refractory GD, antithyroid drugs over 5 years with positive TRAb. With RNA extracted from PBMCs as input, the TCR library was made. Specimen: peripheral blood mononuclear cells (PBMCs), collected when the disease was refractory, from a patient treated with antithyroid drugs. The source is a female donor with Graves disease.

There are many counts of this clonotype. V and J are TRBV5-1 and TRBJ2-7; 13 positions agree with TRBD2. Trimming removed 2 bases from V and 2 bases from J; junction bases left unmatched: 7. Germline CDR1 reads SGHRS; CDR2 reads YFSETQ. The CDR3 consists of 17 residues. The CDR3 DNA is TGCGCCAGCAGCTTAGGGACTAGCGGGAAGACGCCCTACGAGCAGTACTTC. Its translation is CASSLGTSGKTPYEQYF.

This clonotype has a count of ten or more. This chain uses TRBV7-9 with TRBJ2-5; TRBD1 might be the D (8 bases). The CDR3 is 17 amino acids. Germline V gene data show CDR1 as SEHNR and CDR2 as FQNEAQ (reference sequence). The V gene lost 4 bases and the J gene lost 5 bases, with 23 bases spanning the gap. The CDR3 spells CASSSTLTGGEWETQYF. The CDR3 DNA follows: TGTGCCAGCAGCTCCACCCTTACAGGGGGGGAATGGGAGACCCAGTACTTC.

This clonotype occurred many times. V gene TRBV28 combines with J gene TRBJ1-2, with D tentatively TRBD1 (6 bases). V lost 4 bases and J 4 bases, leaving 10 bases between the germline ends. The length of the CDR3 is 13 residues. Germline V gene sequence: CDR1 MDHEN, CDR2 SYDVKM. CDR3: CASSSGTLYGYTF. The CDR3, as DNA: TGTGCCAGCAGTTCCGGGACACTCTATGGCTACACCTTC.

In regard to this clonotype: A single base separates this from a much larger clone, so it may be a read error. V gene TRBV5-1 combines with J gene TRBJ2-7, with D uncertain. The CDR3 is 14 amino acids. Looked up from germline, CDR1 is SGHRS and CDR2 is YFSETQ. Deletions cut 3 bases from V and 5 bases from J, with 15 bases between. The CDR3 DNA is TGCGCCAGCAGCTCCGTGGGCCCGGACCACGAGCAGTACTTC. Encoded protein: CASSSVGPDHEQYF.